A single sample is the source of the 27 T cell receptor beta chains below, sequenced in a study of T-cell memory formation after mild COVID-19 (dated by TCRdb to the early 2020s). The library was made by 5' RACE. The instrument given in TCRdb is Illumina NovaSeq 6000. TCRdb's own reprocessing of the public reads used fastp at Q25 and MiXCR and kept productive beta chains. A single entry per CDR3 protein holds the most common genes and DNA from its merged rows. In this sample the table shows around 300,000 distinct CDR3 sequences, roughly 13% of which occur a single time. Over 20% of the sample rests with the top ten. Specimen: PBMCs or a T cell subset sorted from them (not recorded which). The receptor set was obtained from a man aged 18 to 29 who had mild COVID-19 (a few samples of this study predate the infection). The sample titles of this study are shuffled in the database, so cell type and time point are left out; the donor was told from shared clones.

This clonotype was counted a few times. The chain couples TRBV5-1 to TRBJ2-1, with 7 nucleotides matching TRBD1. This CDR3 is built from 18 residues. Trimming removed 0 bases from V and 1 base from J; junction bases left unmatched: 10. Germline lookup yields CDR1 SGHRS and CDR2 YFSETQ. The CDR3: CASSLAKYRQGSYNEQFF. Written as DNA, the CDR3 is TGCGCCAGCAGCTTGGCTAAATATCGACAGGGTTCCTACAATGAGCAGTTCTTC.

The table lists this clonotype with a few counts. J is TRBJ2-4 and V is TRBV20-1; D possibly corresponds to TRBD2 (6 bases). This CDR3 region has 15 residues. Germline V gene data show CDR1 as DFQATT and CDR2 as SNEGSKA (reference sequence). Trimming cost V 1 base and J 1 base, with 11 bases left between them. CDR3 sequence: CSARAGVGAKNIQYF. In DNA form, the CDR3 reads TGCAGTGCTAGAGCGGGGGTCGGGGCCAAAAACATTCAGTACTTC.

V gene TRBV29-1 combines with J gene TRBJ2-7; 7 positions agree with TRBD1. This CDR3 is 14 amino acids long. V dropped 6 bases and J dropped 5; count of bases not matched to a gene: 13. The germline CDR1 and CDR2 sequences are SQVTM and ANQGSEA. Written as DNA, the CDR3 is TGCAGCGTGTCTAATCACAGGGGCCTAAACGAGCAGTACTTC. Its translation is CSVSNHRGLNEQYF.

This clonotype has a handful of counts. The rearrangement links TRBV10-3 to TRBJ2-3; no firm D call. This CDR3 region has 14 residues. Per germline, CDR1 ENHRY and CDR2 SYGVKD. V was cut by 10 bases and J by 4 bases, with 18 bases left in between. The CDR3 region is CASKGRQVPDTQYF. CDR3 bases: TGTGCCAGCAAGGGTCGACAAGTACCAGATACGCAGTATTTT.

This clonotype turned up a few times. The rearrangement uses TRBV4-2 and TRBJ1-5; 8 nucleotides agree with TRBD1. Germline CDR1 reads LGHNA; CDR2 reads YNFKEQ. V was pared by 4 bases and J by 4 bases, with 6 bases of the junction left unmatched. CDR3 size: 15 residues. CDR3 coding DNA: TGTGCCAGCAGCCCAGACAGGGGTGGGAATCAGCCCCAGCATTTT. It is translated as CASSPDRGGNQPQHF.

The rearrangement links TRBV6-5 to TRBJ1-1, with 7 bases that match TRBD1. The ends lost 6 bases at V and 1 base at J; junction bases unmatched: 5. The CDR3 is 14 residues long. Germline V lookup: CDR1 MNHEY, CDR2 SVGAGI. This CDR3 is CASRTGQTNTEAFF. The CDR3 coding sequence is TGTGCCAGCAGAACGGGACAGACGAACACTGAAGCTTTCTTT.

This clonotype was observed a handful of times. J is TRBJ2-1 and V is TRBV7-2; no firm D call. Germline V gene sequence: CDR1 SGHTA, CDR2 FQGNSA. V gave up 5 bases and J gave up 0 bases, with 11 bases separating them. The CDR3 is made up of 15 amino acids. The CDR3 spells CASSRRTASYNEQFF. In DNA, the CDR3 is TGTGCCAGCAGCCGAAGGACGGCCTCCTACAATGAGCAGTTCTTC.

This clonotype was seen only a few times. In DNA, the CDR3 is TGCGCCAGCAGCCAAGCCCCAGGGCTCTCGGACCACAAACCCAGGGTTAATGAAAAACTGTTTTTT. Protein product: CASSQAPGLSDHKPRVNEKLFF. This chain links TRBV4-1 with TRBJ1-4, with D possibly being TRBD1 (5 bases). CDR3 size: 22 residues. Germline V gene sequence: CDR1 MGHRA, CDR2 YSYEKL. V lost 1 base and J 4 bases, leaving 31 bases between the germline ends.

This clonotype was observed a handful of times. This sequence joins TRBV9 and TRBJ1-2; D call uncertain. The CDR3 has 13 residues. V lost 1 base to trimming and J lost 2 bases, with 6 bases between them. The germline CDR1 and CDR2 sequences are SGDLS and YYNGEE. The chain's CDR3 is CASSVNSNYGYTF. The CDR3 DNA reads TGTGCCAGCAGCGTAAACAGCAACTATGGCTACACCTTC.

This clonotype was seen at least ten times. The chain has TRBV10-2 and TRBJ2-7; D remains ambiguous. Germline loops: CDR1 WSHSY, CDR2 SAAADI. Trimming removed 4 bases from V and 4 bases from J, with 14 bases in between. CDR3 length: 14 amino acids. This CDR3 is CASSAPRLGYEQYF. Here the CDR3 DNA reads TGCGCCAGCAGTGCCCCCCGTTTGGGTTACGAGCAGTACTTC.

This rearrangement joins TRBV11-2 to TRBJ2-5; 7 positions match TRBD2. Germline V lookup: CDR1 SGHAT, CDR2 FQNNGV. The junction had 15 bases not matched to a gene; V was cut back by 4 bases and J by 4 bases. The CDR3 runs to 17 residues. CDR3 region: CASSSRLAGVLAETQYF. The CDR3 DNA reads as TGTGCCAGCAGCTCTCGACTAGCTGGGGTCTTAGCAGAGACCCAGTACTTC. Drawing the rest from reference TRBV11-2 and TRBJ2-5, the complete variable domain is EAGVAQSPRYKIIEKRQSVAFWCNPISGHATLYWYQQILGQGPKLLIQFQNNGVVDDSQLPKDRFSAERLKGVDSTLKIQPAKLEDSAVYLCASSSRLAGVLAETQYFGPGTRLLVL.

This clonotype occurred many times. The V and J genes are TRBV9 and TRBJ1-3, with no clear D. Between the trimmed V and J ends, which lost 3 bases and 4 bases, there was a span of 14 bases. CDR1 SGDLS and CDR2 YYNGEE come from the germline V gene. CDR3 size: 15 residues. Here the CDR3 DNA reads TGTGCCAGCAGCGCCACCGGAGGAGCCGGAAACACCATATATTTT. Translating it yields CASSATGGAGNTIYF.

A few counts support this clonotype. V usage is TRBV6-5 and J usage is TRBJ2-7; TRBD2 is a possible D gene (5 bases). Per the germline V gene, CDR1 is MNHEY and CDR2 is SVGAGI. This CDR3 has 14 residues. V lost 6 bases to trimming and J lost 0 bases, with 12 bases between them. The CDR3 is CASRVSESSYEQYF. CDR3 nucleotide sequence: TGTGCCAGCAGAGTTAGCGAGAGCTCCTACGAGCAGTACTTC.

The V gene is TRBV21-1, the J gene TRBJ2-5; the D call TRBD1 from the table was never checked on the DNA. TRBV21-1 is listed as a pseudogene. The CDR3 sequence is 18 residues long. CDR3 residues: CASSKVDRIPSRKRDQYF. As DNA, the CDR3 is TGTGCCAGCAGCAAAGTCGACAGAATACCATCGAGGAAAAGGGACCAGTACTTC.

This clonotype showed up just a few times. The V gene is TRBV29-1, the J gene TRBJ2-7, with 8 bases fitting TRBD1. CDR3 size: 13 residues. Trimming removed 7 bases from V and 5 bases from J; junction bases left unmatched: 10. In germline, CDR1 is SQVTM, CDR2 ANQGSEA. CDR3 DNA sequence: TGCAGCGCCCGGCCAGGGGGCTCGGACGAGCAGTACTTC. It is translated as CSARPGGSDEQYF.

V and J are TRBV12-3 or TRBV12-4 and TRBJ2-7; 10 positions agree with TRBD2. CDR3 size: 14 residues. The trim removed 6 bases at V and 3 bases at J, leaving 5 bases unmatched. The CDR3 DNA reads TGTGCCAGCAGCCCGAGCGGGGGGGTCTACGAGCAGTACTTC. Amino acids: CASSPSGGVYEQYF.

The chain carries TRBV7-8 and TRBJ2-7; 7 positions agree with TRBD2. Germline-derived CDR1 and CDR2 are SGHVS and FQNEAQ. The V and J ends lost 5 bases and 3 bases, in that order; junction bases with no gene match: 16. The length of the CDR3 is 17 residues. As DNA, the CDR3 is TGTGCCAGCAGCGGGGAGGGGATGGCCATGACGAACTACGAGCAGTACTTC. Its protein product is CASSGEGMAMTNYEQYF.

The rearrangement links TRBV3-1 to TRBJ2-3; no definite D call. CDR3 length equals 14 residues. V dropped 1 base and J dropped 2 bases, with 7 bases sitting between them. Germline V CDR1 and CDR2: LGHDT, YNNKEL (reference sequence). The CDR3 DNA follows: TGTGCCAGCAGCCAAGTTGGGTTCACAGATACGCAGTATTTT. It codes for CASSQVGFTDTQYF.

The sample holds many counts of this clonotype. The rearrangement links TRBV20-1 to TRBJ1-2; maybe TRBD1 (6 bases). V lost 5 bases, J lost 3 bases, and 13 bases lay in between. This CDR3 is 13 amino acids long. In germline, CDR1 is DFQATT, CDR2 SNEGSKA (reference sequence). CDR3 in DNA: TGCAGTGCTCCCCGGGAGGGGGACTATGGCTACACCTTC. Translating it yields CSAPREGDYGYTF.

The table lists this clonotype with a few counts. V usage is TRBV5-4 and J usage is TRBJ2-7; D gene unclear. The CDR3 has 13 residues. V was cut by 4 bases and J by 6 bases, with 14 bases left in between. Germline loops: CDR1 SGHNT, CDR2 YYREEE (reference sequence). CDR3 residues: CASSLFLGSEQYV. DNA for the CDR3: TGTGCCAGCAGCCTGTTTTTGGGAAGCGAGCAGTACGTC.

CDR3 protein: CASSSRTSGGQYNEQFF. The CDR3 DNA reads as TGTGCCAGCAGCTCAAGGACTAGCGGGGGGCAGTACAATGAGCAGTTCTTC. The chain combines TRBV11-2 with TRBJ2-1; TRBD2 matches at 14 bases. The germline V gene encodes CDR1 SGHAT and CDR2 FQNNGV. J was trimmed by 4 bases and V by 4 bases; bases with no gene match: 6. The CDR3 is 17 amino acids.

A few counts support this clonotype. V is TRBV24-1 and J is TRBJ2-3; D is uncertain. Germline V lookup: CDR1 KGHDR, CDR2 SFDVKD. V dropped 5 bases and J dropped 4 bases, with 6 bases sitting between them. The CDR3 runs to 12 residues. The CDR3 loop reads CATSVGSDTQYF. The DNA of the CDR3 is TGTGCCACCAGTGTGGGTTCAGATACGCAGTATTTT.

CDR3 in amino acids: CASSQSSQVDYTF. The CDR3 DNA follows: TGTGCCAGCAGCCAGTCCTCGCAGGTGGACTACACCTTC. The chain couples TRBV4-2 to TRBJ1-2; D remains ambiguous. Germline CDR1 and CDR2: LGHNA and YNFKEQ. The CDR3 sequence is 13 residues long. Trimming took off 3 bases at V and 10 bases at J, with 15 bases between the two ends.

This sequence joins TRBV9 and TRBJ2-1, with D possibly matching TRBD2 (7 bases). V was clipped by 1 base and J by 8 bases, with 10 bases between them. The CDR3 is 13 amino acids. From germline, CDR1 is SGDLS and CDR2 YYNGEE. CDR3 sequence reads: CASSVQGRDEQFF. The CDR3 bases are TGTGCCAGCAGCGTACAGGGGAGGGATGAGCAGTTCTTC. Complete variable domain (other parts from reference TRBV9 and TRBJ2-1): DSGVTQTPKHLITATGQRVTLRCSPRSGDLSVYWYQQSLDQGLQFLIQYYNGEERAKGNILERFSAQQFPDLHSELNLSSLELGDSALYFCASSVQGRDEQFFGPGTRLTVL.

This clonotype has a handful of counts. The rearrangement joins TRBV10-2 to TRBJ2-7; D is ambiguous. The CDR3 is made up of 14 amino acids. The germline CDR1 and CDR2 sequences are WSHSY and SAAADI. V was pared by 8 bases and J by 3 bases, with 17 bases between. The CDR3 DNA reads TGCGCCAGCTCCACGGATGCGGTAAACTACGAGCAGTACTTC. Amino acids: CASSTDAVNYEQYF.

The V and J genes are TRBV9 and TRBJ1-2; 7 nucleotides agree with TRBD1. J was trimmed by 2 bases and V by 6 bases; bases with no gene match: 7. CDR3 length: 14 amino acids. Germline lookup yields CDR1 SGDLS and CDR2 YYNGEE. CDR3 residues: CASNNLGQNYGYTF. The DNA for the CDR3 is TGTGCCAGCAACAACTTGGGACAGAACTATGGCTACACCTTC. Full variable domain (outside the CDR3, taken from reference TRBV9 and TRBJ1-2): DSGVTQTPKHLITATGQRVTLRCSPRSGDLSVYWYQQSLDQGLQFLIQYYNGEERAKGNILERFSAQQFPDLHSELNLSSLELGDSALYFCASNNLGQNYGYTFGSGTRLTVV.

The CDR3 here is CASSRQGLRYMNTEAFF. The CDR3 nucleotides read TGTGCCAGCTCACGACAGGGACTTCGTTATATGAACACTGAAGCTTTCTTT. The chain is built from TRBV18 and TRBJ1-1; 7 positions match TRBD1. In germline, CDR1 is KGHSH, CDR2 LQKENI. J was trimmed by 0 bases and V by 4 bases; bases with no gene match: 11. This CDR3 comprises 17 residues.